Below, 18 T cell receptor beta chains from the same sample are listed, as sequenced in a study of blood T cell repertoires in COVID-19. Libraries were prepared by immunoSEQ multiplex PCR; TCRdb keeps only in-frame clonotypes and omits some of them. The data contain approximately 240,000 clones, 87% of them singletons. The sequencing sample was made of PBMCs or T cells enriched from blood (not recorded which). Receptor source: a woman in her 30s with acute COVID-19.

Concerning this clone: In the same sample, other DNA sequences code for this CDR3. V and J are TRBV5-4 and TRBJ2-7, with a weak D call TRBD2 (5 bases). Per the germline V gene, CDR1 is SGHNT and CDR2 is YYREEE (reference sequence). Trimming shortened V by 0 bases and J by 0 bases, and 10 bases separated the two germline ends. CDR3 length: 15 residues. For the CDR3, the DNA is TGTGCCAGCAGCTTGGGGCTAGCCAGCTCCTACGAGCAGTACTTC. Its translation: CASSLGLASSYEQYF.

This chain links TRBV6-5 with TRBJ2-3, with TRBD1 identical over 7 bases. In germline, CDR1 is MNHEY, CDR2 SVGAGI. This CDR3 spans 14 amino acids. The V gene end was trimmed by 6 bases and the J gene end by 4 bases; junction bases not matched to a gene: 7. CDR3 nucleotide sequence: TGTGCCAGCAGGACACAGGGGATCCCAGATACGCAGTATTTT. It codes for CASRTQGIPDTQYF.

The gene calls are TRBV6-5 and TRBJ1-5; 9 bases align to TRBD1. This CDR3 region has 15 residues. The V gene's germline CDR1 is MNHEY and CDR2 SVGAGI. Losses at the gene ends were 6 bases for V and 4 bases for J; bases not matched to a gene: 7. This CDR3 reads CASSQDRGENQPQHF. Here the CDR3 DNA reads TGTGCCAGCAGCCAAGACAGGGGGGAAAATCAGCCCCAGCATTTT.

In this sample, this clone turned up once. The chain joins TRBV6-1 to TRBJ2-5; possible D gene TRBD1, 5 bases. There are 15 residues in the CDR3. The V end was cut by 0 bases, the J end by 5 bases, with 13 bases between. Per germline, CDR1 MNHNS and CDR2 SASEGT. This CDR3 is CASSEAGRAMETQYF. CDR3 DNA: TGTGCCAGCAGTGAAGCCGGCAGGGCGATGGAGACCCAGTACTTC.

Only one count was recorded for this clone. The CDR3 sequence: CASSLVSGIAYNEQFF. In nucleotides, the CDR3 is TGTGCCAGCAGCTTGGTGAGCGGGATCGCCTACAATGAGCAGTTCTTC. J is TRBJ2-1 and V is TRBV5-4, with 7 bases that match TRBD2. CDR3 length: 16 residues. The J segment lost 2 bases and the V segment lost 0 bases, leaving 5 bases of the junction unmatched. The V gene's germline CDR1 is SGHNT and CDR2 YYREEE (reference sequence).

The chain couples TRBV7-9 to TRBJ2-1; TRBD2 agrees at 9 bases. Trimming cost V 1 base and J 5 bases; bases outside gene matches: 15. CDR1 SEHNR and CDR2 FQNEAQ come from the germline V gene (reference sequence). The CDR3 length is 19 residues. The CDR3 loop reads CASSLVSPLTSGSDNEQFF. The CDR3, as DNA: TGTGCCAGCAGCTTAGTTTCCCCGCTGACTAGCGGATCCGACAATGAGCAGTTCTTC. The full variable domain, rest sourced from reference TRBV7-9 and TRBJ2-1, is DTGVSQNPRHKITKRGQNVTFRCDPISEHNRLYWYRQTLGQGPEFLTYFQNEAQLEKSRLLSDRFSAERPKGSFSTLEIQRTEQGDSAMYLCASSLVSPLTSGSDNEQFFGPGTRLTVL.

The genes are TRBV12-3 or TRBV12-4 and TRBJ2-7; no reliable D call. Trimming left V 6 bases short and J 1 base short, with 4 bases between. The CDR3 consists of 11 residues. The CDR3 loop is CASSKSYEQYF. CDR3 nucleotides: TGTGCCAGCAGCAAATCCTACGAGCAGTACTTC.

The chain's CDR3 is CASSEAGSYNEQFF. CDR3 sequence (DNA): TGTGCCAGCAGTGAGGCGGGCTCCTACAATGAGCAGTTCTTC. The rearrangement joins TRBV2 to TRBJ2-1; D may be TRBD2 (5 bases). The CDR3 totals 14 residues. Per germline, CDR1 SNHLY and CDR2 FYNNEI. The V end was cut by 3 bases, the J end by 0 bases, with 6 bases between. Using reference TRBV2 and TRBJ2-1 for the parts outside the CDR3, the full variable domain is EPEVTQTPSHQVTQMGQEVILRCVPISNHLYFYWYRQILGQKVEFLVSFYNNEISEKSEIFDDQFSVERPDGSNFTLKIRSTKLEDSAMYFCASSEAGSYNEQFFGPGTRLTVL.

The chain combines TRBV19 with TRBJ2-7; D ambiguous. From germline, CDR1 is LNHDA and CDR2 SQIVND (reference sequence). Trimming stripped 9 bases from V and 0 bases from J, with 12 bases between. The CDR3 covers 13 residues. The CDR3 reads CASRGLSSYEQYF. The CDR3 bases are TGTGCCAGCCGCGGCCTGAGCTCCTACGAGCAGTACTTC.

V and J are TRBV7-6 and TRBJ2-1; 7 nucleotides line up with TRBD1. J gave up 5 bases and V 5 bases, and 6 bases lay outside the gene matches. The V gene's germline CDR1 is SGHVS and CDR2 FNYEAQ. The CDR3 totals 14 residues. CDR3 DNA sequence: TGTGCCAGCAGCAACCGGGACAGACACAATGAGCAGTTCTTC. Amino acid sequence: CASSNRDRHNEQFF. The whole variable domain, filled in from reference TRBV7-6 and TRBJ2-1, reads GAGVSQSPRYKVTKRGQDVALRCDPISGHVSLYWYRQALGQGPEFLTYFNYEAQQDKSGLPNDRFSAERPEGSISTLTIQRTEQRDSAMYRCASSNRDRHNEQFFGPGTRLTVL.

The V gene is TRBV6-5, the J gene TRBJ2-7; D perhaps matches TRBD2 (7 bases). Per the germline V gene, CDR1 is MNHEY and CDR2 is SVGAGI. This CDR3 is 15 amino acids long. Trimming took 2 bases from V and 2 from J, leaving 13 bases between them. The CDR3 DNA follows: TGTGCCAGCAGTTACGGACGGGGGGCAGCCTACGAGCAGTACTTC. It yields the protein CASSYGRGAAYEQYF.

The V and J genes are TRBV18 and TRBJ2-7; perhaps TRBD2 as D (6 bases). CDR3 size: 13 residues. CDR1 KGHSH and CDR2 LQKENI come from the germline V gene. V was cut by 3 bases and J by 5 bases, with 11 bases left in between. As DNA, the CDR3 is TGTGCCAGCTCACCCCTGACGGGGGACGAGCAGTACTTC. It yields the protein CASSPLTGDEQYF.

The V call is TRBV27, the J call TRBJ2-1, with TRBD1 matching 7 bases. CDR1 MNHEY and CDR2 SMNVEV come from the germline V gene (reference sequence). J was trimmed by 10 bases and V by 4 bases; bases with no gene match: 7. The CDR3 is 13 residues long. In DNA form, the CDR3 reads TGTGCCAGCAGTTGGGCAGGGGGATCGGAGCAGTTCTTC. This codes for CASSWAGGSEQFF.

The rearrangement links TRBV6-1 to TRBJ2-2; TRBD2 agrees at 12 bases. There are 17 residues in the CDR3. J gave up 3 bases and V 3 bases, and 5 bases lay outside the gene matches. Germline-derived CDR1 and CDR2 are MNHNS and SASEGT. CDR3 region: CASSDKTSGRYTGELFF. For the CDR3, the DNA is TGTGCCAGCAGTGACAAGACTAGCGGGAGATACACCGGGGAGCTGTTTTTT.

The rearrangement uses TRBV30 and TRBJ1-2; 8 nucleotides align to TRBD1. J gave up 5 bases and V 8 bases, and 10 bases lay outside the gene matches. The CDR3 length is 13 residues. Germline CDR1 is GTSNPN and CDR2 is SVGIG (reference sequence). CDR3 amino acids: CAGLPTGVYGYTF. The CDR3 DNA is TGTGCCGGACTTCCGACAGGGGTTTATGGCTACACCTTC.

J is TRBJ2-1 and V is TRBV21-1; the table names TRBD2, a call not compared with the DNA. TRBV21-1 counts as a pseudogene. This CDR3 is built from 16 residues. In DNA, the CDR3 is TGTGCCAGCAGCAAAAACCCAGCGGGAAAACGGGATGAGCAGTTCTTC. Translated, it gives CASSKNPAGKRDEQFF.

The CDR3 DNA reads TGTGCCAGCAGCCGTAGCCCGAGTGAACAGCCCCAGCATTTT. Amino acid sequence: CASSRSPSEQPQHF. The V gene is TRBV7-2, the J gene TRBJ1-5, with D hard to call. With 5 bases removed from V and 7 bases from J, the gap between germline ends came to 15 bases. This CDR3 region has 14 residues. Germline lookup yields CDR1 SGHTA and CDR2 FQGNSA.

The chain links TRBV28 to TRBJ1-5, with D possibly matching TRBD1 (5 bases). The ends were cut back, 2 bases at V and 0 bases at J, with 8 bases in the middle. This CDR3 spans 15 amino acids. Germline CDR1 MDHEN, CDR2 SYDVKM. The DNA for the CDR3 is TGTGCCAGCAGTTTAGGGGCAGATAGCAATCAGCCCCAGCATTTT. Encoded protein: CASSLGADSNQPQHF. Full variable domain (remainder filled in from reference TRBV28 and TRBJ1-5): DVKVTQSSRYLVKRTGEKVFLECVQDMDHENMFWYRQDPGLGLRLIYFSYDVKMKEKGDIPEGYSVSREKKERFSLILESASTNQTSMYLCASSLGADSNQPQHFGDGTRLSIL.